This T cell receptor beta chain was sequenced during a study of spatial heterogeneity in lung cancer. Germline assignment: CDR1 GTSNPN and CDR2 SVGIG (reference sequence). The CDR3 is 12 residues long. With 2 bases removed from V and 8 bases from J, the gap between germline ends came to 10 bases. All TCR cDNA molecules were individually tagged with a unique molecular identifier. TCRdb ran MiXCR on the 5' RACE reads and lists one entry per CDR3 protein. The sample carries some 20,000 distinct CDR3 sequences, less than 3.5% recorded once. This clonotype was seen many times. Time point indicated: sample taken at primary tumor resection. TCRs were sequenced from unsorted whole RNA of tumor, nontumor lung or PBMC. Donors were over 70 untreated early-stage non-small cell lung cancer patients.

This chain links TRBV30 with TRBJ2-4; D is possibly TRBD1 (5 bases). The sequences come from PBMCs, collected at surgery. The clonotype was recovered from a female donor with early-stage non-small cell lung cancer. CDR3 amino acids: CAWSPGWDIQYF. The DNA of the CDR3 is TGTGCCTGGAGTCCAGGGTGGGACATTCAGTACTTC.